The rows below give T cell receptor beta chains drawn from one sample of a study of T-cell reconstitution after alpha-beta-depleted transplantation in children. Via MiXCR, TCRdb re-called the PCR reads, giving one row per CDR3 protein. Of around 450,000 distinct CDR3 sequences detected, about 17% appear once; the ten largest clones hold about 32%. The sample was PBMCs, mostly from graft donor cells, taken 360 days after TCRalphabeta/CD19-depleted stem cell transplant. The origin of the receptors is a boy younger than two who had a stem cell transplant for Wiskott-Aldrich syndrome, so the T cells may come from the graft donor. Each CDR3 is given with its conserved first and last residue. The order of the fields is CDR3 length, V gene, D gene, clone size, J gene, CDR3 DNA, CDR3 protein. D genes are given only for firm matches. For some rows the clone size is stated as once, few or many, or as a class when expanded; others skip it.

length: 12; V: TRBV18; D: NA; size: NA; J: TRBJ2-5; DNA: TGTGCCAGCTCACCCACACTAGAGACCCAGTACTTC; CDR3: CASSPTLETQYF
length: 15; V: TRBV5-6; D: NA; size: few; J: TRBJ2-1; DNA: TGTGCCAGCAGCTTGGTGTGGAGCTCCTACAATGAGCAGTTCTTC; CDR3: CASSLVWSSYNEQFF
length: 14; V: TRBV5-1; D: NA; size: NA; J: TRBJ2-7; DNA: TGCGCCAGCAGCTTGGACGGGGTTTTCGACGAGCAGTACTTC; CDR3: CASSLDGVFDEQYF
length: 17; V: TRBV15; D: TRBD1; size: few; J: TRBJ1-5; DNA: TGTGCCACCAGCAGAGATGGATTGACAGGGGGCTATCAGCCCCAGCATTTT; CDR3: CATSRDGLTGGYQPQHF
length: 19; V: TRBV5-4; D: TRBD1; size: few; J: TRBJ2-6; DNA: TGTGCCAGCAGCTTGGCCATGGGACAGGGGATAGCTGGGGCCAACGTCCTGACTTTC; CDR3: CASSLAMGQGIAGANVLTF
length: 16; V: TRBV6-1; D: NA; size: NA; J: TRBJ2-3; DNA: TGTGCCAGCAGTCAGGGAAGAAAGCGGATCACAGATACGCAGTATTTT; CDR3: CASSQGRKRITDTQYF
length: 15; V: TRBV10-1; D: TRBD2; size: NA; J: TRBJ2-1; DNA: TGCGCCAGCAGCGGAGCGGGAGTGGCATACAATGAGCAGTTCTTC; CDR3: CASSGAGVAYNEQFF
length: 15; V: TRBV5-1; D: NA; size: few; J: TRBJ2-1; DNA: TGCGCCAGCGGAACCCGGGCGGGGTCCTACAATGAGCAGTTCTTC; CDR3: CASGTRAGSYNEQFF
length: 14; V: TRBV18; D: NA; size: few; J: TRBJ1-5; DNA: TGTGCCAGCTCACCACAGGGAGACGATCAGCCCCAGCATTTT; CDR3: CASSPQGDDQPQHF
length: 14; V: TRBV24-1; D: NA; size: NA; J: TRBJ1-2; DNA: TGTGCCACCAGTGATTTGCGAAGTCAAGGAGGCTACACCTTC; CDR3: CATSDLRSQGGYTF
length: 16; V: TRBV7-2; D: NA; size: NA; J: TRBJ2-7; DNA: TGTGCCAGCAGCTTATGGTGGGGCCCCAGCTCCTACGAGCAGTACTTC; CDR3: CASSLWWGPSSYEQYF
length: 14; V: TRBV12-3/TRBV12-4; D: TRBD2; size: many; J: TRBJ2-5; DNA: TGTGCCAGCAGTTTCGCCCTAGCGGAAGAGACCCAGTACTTC; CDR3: CASSFALAEETQYF
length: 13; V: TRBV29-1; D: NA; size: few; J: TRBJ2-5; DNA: TGCAGCGCCAAAGGGCAGGCCCAAGAGACCCAGTACTTC; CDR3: CSAKGQAQETQYF
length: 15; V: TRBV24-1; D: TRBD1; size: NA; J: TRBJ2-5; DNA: TGTGCCACCAGTGATAACAGACAGGGGCAAGAGACCCAGTACTTC; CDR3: CATSDNRQGQETQYF
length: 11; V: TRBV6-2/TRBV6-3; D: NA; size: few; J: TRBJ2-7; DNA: TGTGCCAGCAGGACGACCTACGAGCAGTACTTC; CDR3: CASRTTYEQYF
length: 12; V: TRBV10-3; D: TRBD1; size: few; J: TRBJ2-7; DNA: TGTGCCACCGGGACAGCCTCCTACGAGCAGTACTTC; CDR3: CATGTASYEQYF
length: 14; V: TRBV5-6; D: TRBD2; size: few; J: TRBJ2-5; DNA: TGTGCCAGCAGCGAGGGACTAGTGGGAGAGACCCAGTACTTC; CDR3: CASSEGLVGETQYF
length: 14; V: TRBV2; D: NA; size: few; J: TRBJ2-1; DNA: TGTGCCAGCAGTGCGCCACAGGGTTACAATGAGCAGTTCTTC; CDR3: CASSAPQGYNEQFF
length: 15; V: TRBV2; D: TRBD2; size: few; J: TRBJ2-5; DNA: TGTGCCAGCCGACGGCGACTAGCAATCCAGGAGACCCAGTACTTC; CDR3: CASRRRLAIQETQYF
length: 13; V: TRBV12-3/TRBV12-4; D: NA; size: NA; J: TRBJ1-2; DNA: TGTGCCAGCAGTCCGAGCAGGGTCTATGGCTACACCTTC; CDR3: CASSPSRVYGYTF
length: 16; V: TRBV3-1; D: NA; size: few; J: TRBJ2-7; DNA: TGTGCCAGCAGCCAAGAAAGAAAGACATTTTACTACGAGCAGTACTTC; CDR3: CASSQERKTFYYEQYF
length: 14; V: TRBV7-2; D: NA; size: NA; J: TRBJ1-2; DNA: TGTGCCAGCAGCTTAGTCGCAGGTTACTATGGCTACACCTTC; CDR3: CASSLVAGYYGYTF
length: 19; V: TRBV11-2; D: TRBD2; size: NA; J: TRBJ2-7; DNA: TGTGCCAGCAGCTTAGTTTGGAAGGGGACTAGCGGGAGGTTACTCGAGCAGTACTTC; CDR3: CASSLVWKGTSGRLLEQYF
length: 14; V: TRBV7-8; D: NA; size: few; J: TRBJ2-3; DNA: TGTGCCAGCAGCTTAGCGGGACTCCTCCATACGCAGTATTTT; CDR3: CASSLAGLLHTQYF
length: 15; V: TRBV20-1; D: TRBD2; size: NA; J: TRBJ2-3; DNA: TGCAGTGCTTTCGGACTAGCGGGTAACACAGATACGCAGTATTTT; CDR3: CSAFGLAGNTDTQYF
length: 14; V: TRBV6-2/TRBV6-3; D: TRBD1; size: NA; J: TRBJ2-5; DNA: TGTGCCAGCAGTTACTCCGGGACAGAAGAGACCCAGTACTTC; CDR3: CASSYSGTEETQYF
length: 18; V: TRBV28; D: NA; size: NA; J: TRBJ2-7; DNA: TGTGCCAGCAGTTCCCCCCGGACCCGACCTATTGGGGCCTACGAGCAGTACTTC; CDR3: CASSSPRTRPIGAYEQYF
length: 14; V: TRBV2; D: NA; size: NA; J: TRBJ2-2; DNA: TGTGCCAGCACTCGGACTTTTAACACCGGGGAGCTGTTTTTT; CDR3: CASTRTFNTGELFF
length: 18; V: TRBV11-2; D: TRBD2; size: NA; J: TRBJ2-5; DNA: TGTGCCAGCAGCTTAGATCGAGGACTAGCGGGGGATGGGGAGACCCAGTACTTC; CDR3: CASSLDRGLAGDGETQYF
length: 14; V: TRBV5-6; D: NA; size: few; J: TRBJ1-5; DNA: TGTGCCAGCAGCCGGTCCCATCGTGACCAGCCCCAGCATTTT; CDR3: CASSRSHRDQPQHF
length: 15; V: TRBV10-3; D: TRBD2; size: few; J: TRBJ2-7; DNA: TGTGCCATCAGTGAGTCGACCGGGAGGGCCGGGGAGCAGTACTTC; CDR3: CAISESTGRAGEQYF
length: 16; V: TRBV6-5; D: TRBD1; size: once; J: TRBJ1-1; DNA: TGTGCCAGCAGTTACTCACTGACAGGGAAGGACACTGAAGCTTTCTTT; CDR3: CASSYSLTGKDTEAFF
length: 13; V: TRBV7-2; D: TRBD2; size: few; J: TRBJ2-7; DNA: TGTGCCAGCAGCCGGGAGGGGCTCTACGAGCAGTACTTC; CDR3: CASSREGLYEQYF
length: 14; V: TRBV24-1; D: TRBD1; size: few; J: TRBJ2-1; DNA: TGTGCCACCGACCCAGGGGGCGAAGAAAATGAGCAGTTCTTC; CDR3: CATDPGGEENEQFF
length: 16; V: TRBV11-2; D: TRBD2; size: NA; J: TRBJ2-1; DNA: TGTGCCAGCAGCTTAGGCGCCGGGACTAGCTACAATGAGCAGTTCTTC; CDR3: CASSLGAGTSYNEQFF
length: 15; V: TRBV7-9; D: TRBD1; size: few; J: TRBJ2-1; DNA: TGTGCCAGCAGCCCATACCGACAGGGTGGGAATGAGCAGTTCTTC; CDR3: CASSPYRQGGNEQFF
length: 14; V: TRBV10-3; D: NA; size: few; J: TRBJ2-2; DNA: TGTGCCATCCTTAACGGGATTCACACCGGGGAGCTGTTTTTT; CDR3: CAILNGIHTGELFF